This TCR beta chain was recorded in a study of shared clonotypes between healthy human individuals. Study as a whole: Donors consisted of two women and three men between 18 and 49. CD4 naive and CD4 memory each took three plates per donor, while CD8 naive took two and CD8 memory one.

This CDR3 region has 15 residues. The germline V gene has CDR1 MGHRA and CDR2 YSYEKL. V lost 2 bases, J lost 3 bases, and 3 bases stayed unmatched. Method: immunoSEQ multiplex PCR; TCRdb's copy keeps in-frame clones and lacks some. The top ten hold 0.39% of the sample, which has 2.3 million or so clones, more than 80% seen once. With respect to this clone: As yet, its antigen is unknown.

Study results and caveats: Some naive CD4 clonotypes, 4.5% to 5.5%, turned up in common across a few donors. Only blood samples were collected, and tissue repertoires likely differ.

Material: naive CD4+ T cells from PBMCs. This sample's subset: CD45RA+ positively selected. This TCR derives from a young man in good health. Some clones in this sample may be carry-over from other donors' samples. V and J are TRBV4-1 and TRBJ1-4; 7 nucleotides agree with TRBD1. The CDR3 spells CASSQTGTANEKLFF. DNA of the CDR3: TGCGCCAGCAGCCAAACCGGGACAGCTAATGAAAAACTGTTTTTT.